These 6 T cell receptor beta chains originate from one sample sequenced in a study of tumor and adjacent non-tumor tissue in lung cancer. The library came from three nested PCR rounds adapted from ARM-PCR protocols. TCRdb itself ran the multiplex PCR reads through MiXCR, one entry per CDR3 protein. Of almost 75,000 distinct CDR3 sequences listed, about two thirds are singletons. No cell sorting was done before RNA was extracted from the tissue. This non-tumor lung sample came from over 3 cm beyond the tumor edge. Sequenced sample: distant non-tumor lung tissue. These receptors originate from a woman aged 50 to 65 with non-small cell lung cancer.

The table lists this clonotype with a few counts. This may stem from a read error, because a much larger clone lies one nucleotide away. This chain joins TRBV20-1 and TRBJ2-7; the D is unclear. The CDR3 covers 13 residues. The germline CDR1 and CDR2 sequences are DFQATT and SNEGSKA (reference sequence). Trimming removed 3 bases at V and 5 bases at J, with 14 bases between. The CDR3 nucleotides read TGCAGTGCTAGGACAATCGCGACGGACGAGCAGTACTTC. It is translated as CSARTIATDEQYF.

Note on this clonotype: The junction departs from germline at one end; a sequencing error may be responsible. DNA for the CDR3: TGTGCCAGCAGCCTCGGGACTAGCGGGAGTGGTGAGCGGTTCTTC. Translating gives CASSLGTSGSGERFF. The rearrangement joins TRBV11-2 to TRBJ2-1; 14 bases match TRBD2. The length of the CDR3 is 15 residues. Germline V CDR1 and CDR2: SGHAT, FQNNGV.

This sequence joins TRBV28 and TRBJ2-3; D unclear. The CDR3 totals 13 residues. Looked up from germline, CDR1 is MDHEN and CDR2 is SYDVKM. V lost 5 bases and J 1 base, leaving 7 bases between the germline ends. The CDR3 bases are TGTGCCAGCAGTCCCCCGGGCACAGATACGCAGTATTTT. Translation gives CASSPPGTDTQYF.

The chain is built from TRBV11-2 and TRBJ2-7; 10 positions agree with TRBD2. Germline CDR1 and CDR2: SGHAT and FQNNGV. The CDR3 is 14 residues long. CDR3 coding DNA: TGTGCTAGTAGCTTACAAGCGGGAGGGTACGAGCAGTACTTC. As protein: CASSLQAGGYEQYF. The full variable domain, in which reference TRBV11-2 and TRBJ2-7 provide the parts outside the CDR3, is EAGVAQSPRYKIIEKRQSVAFWCNPISGHATLYWYQQILGQGPKLLIQFQNNGVVDDSQLPKDRFSAERLKGVDSTLKIQPAKLEDSAVYLCASSLQAGGYEQYFGPGTRLTVT.

As to this clonotype: Germline is not matched at one junction end, which may reflect a read error. The chain carries TRBV28 and TRBJ2-2; a possible D gene is TRBD2 (7 bases). This CDR3 is 16 amino acids long. CDR1 is MDHEN and CDR2 is SYDVKM in the germline V gene. This CDR3 is CVSIEPGGVRTGELFF. DNA of the CDR3: TGTGTCAGCATCGAACCGGGGGGCGTAAGGACCGGGGAGCTGTTTTTT.

With regard to this clonotype: At one boundary the junction diverges from the germline segment, which might be a read error. V is TRBV6-6 and J is TRBJ2-5; possible D gene TRBD2, 7 bases. The germline gives CDR1 MNHNY, CDR2 SVGAGI (reference sequence). The CDR3 covers 16 residues. For the CDR3, the DNA is TGTGTCAGCAGTTACCCCCAGGGGCGGGGGCAAGAGACTGAGTACTTC. As protein: CVSSYPQGRGQETEYF.